The entry below gives a single TCR beta chain sequence along with its context. This clone appeared once. Its recognized antigen is unknown. No clone much larger than this one lies a single base away; base qualities are absent. Other nucleotide sequences in the sample specify the same CDR3. The data were obtained in a study of blood T cell repertoires in COVID-19 (dated by TCRdb to 2020 to 2022). For the study in its entirety: Collaborator samples came from the United States, Italy and Spain and covered acute and convalescent phases of COVID-19. The prospective study material was composed of cDNA or gDNA derived from T cells, B-cell-depleted T cells, or PBMCs. Subjects who had been exposed to COVID-19, were actively infected with it, or had recovered from it provided the deeply sampled blood TCRbeta repertoires that made up the dataset. The repertoires were released in a freely available public database intended as a resource for research on the immune response to SARS-CoV-2. The samples were drawn from the first 160 participants of the ongoing ImmuneRACE study and from 950 to 1,500 subjects provided by 6 global collaborators. Nearly every sample came with metadata listing a de-identified subject ID, COVID-19 status, age in years and sex. Where HLA class I and class II types were available, the types were taken from metadata supplied by the sample provider, not from assay-based typing.

V is pruned by 3 bases and J by 3 bases, leaving 5 bases of the junction without a gene match. CDR3 length: 14 amino acids, cysteine to phenylalanine. Solely the CDR3 DNA is kept, with 42 bases framed from the first base. Sequences LNHDA (CDR1) and SQIVND (CDR2) are obtained from the germline V gene (reference sequence). TCRbeta CDR3 regions were amplified from genomic DNA using the immunoSEQ Assay, a bias-controlled multiplex PCR. As for the original processing: The number of nucleated cells in each sample was estimated by amplification of reference gene primers within the assay. Sequence reads were collapsed and filtered to measure the absolute abundance of every unique TCRbeta CDR3 rearrangement. For each sample, productive Simpson clonality was calculated as the square root of Simpson's diversity index across productive rearrangements. Sourced from immuneACCESS, this table was stored by TCRdb with only in-frame sequences that have V and J called. A share of the clones is absent; for the studies checked, an unresolved V gene accounts for under half, and the remainder has no known explanation. V and J calls and clone size are copied from that table; D and trimming were computed from the DNA. In this sample the table shows about 94,000 clones, around 86% of which occur a single time. The top ten clones comprise less than 5% of the sample.

What the work shows at the level of the full study, not this receptor alone: The amount of clinical and demographic metadata varied by source and participant and was provided uncurated.

Each collaborating institution followed its own protocols to collect whole blood in K2EDTA tubes. For TCRbeta analysis, collaborator samples were shipped as frozen whole blood, as isolated PBMCs, or as DNA extracted from either sample type. The source of this sequence is a woman older than 75 with acute or convalescent COVID-19. Recombination joined TRBV19 with TRBJ2-7; 7 central bases correspond to TRBD2. Sequencing used peripheral blood. The DNA is TGTGCCAGTAGTATCGGGGCGGGAGACTACGAGCAGTACTTC. Its protein product is CASSIGAGDYEQYF.